Given below is one TCR beta chain in context. The antigen is undetermined. Per germline, CDR1 LGHNA and CDR2 YNFKEQ. Trimming at V came to 0 bases and at J to 2 bases, leaving 5 bases not matched to a gene. The CDR3 is 18 amino acids. The PCR made use of 60 Vbeta and 13 Jbeta primers. Profiling relied on immunoSEQ multiplex PCR, and the TCRdb table lists in-frame clones only, not all of them. Here the sample spans approximately 72,000 clones, approximately 70% being singletons. The data belong to a study of cytomegalovirus exposure and HLA in healthy donors. Study-wide points: The study had only CMV serostatus as immune exposure information. Common viral pathogens (according to a later analysis) appeared linked to several of the most significant clusters. Most of the TCR beta V segments (in an earlier analysis) were productive either about 87% or about 30% of the time. It was likely that a cluster of highly shared sequence variants was a sequencing artifact.

Source material: PBMCs. The TCR was taken from a man aged 40-50 years in good health and CMV-seropositive. This chain joins TRBV4-2 and TRBJ2-5; 14 nucleotides align to TRBD2. This CDR3 reads CASSQEEGLAGGQETQYF. DNA of the CDR3: TGTGCCAGCAGCCAAGAAGAAGGACTAGCGGGGGGACAAGAGACCCAGTACTTC.